The present T cell receptor (beta chain) was sequenced within a study of T cell repertoires in cytomegalovirus infection. For the study at large: Recently described HLA-C-restricted plus well-studied HLA-B-restricted CMV epitopes were used. Through public TCR beta signatures, both CMV infection and matching HLA type were indicated. General study findings and limits: Individuals carrying CMV plus the relevant HLA were identified by cumulative frequency of public TCR beta families. In two of eight donors, the top clonotype was HLA-C-restricted CMV-specific.

CDR1 is SGHTA and CDR2 is FQGNSA in the germline V gene. The CDR3 has 15 amino acids. Unmatched junction bases numbered 2, after V lost 3 bases and J lost 2 bases. Ten or more counts support this clonotype. Its target is not known. TCRdb itself ran the reads through MiXCR, one entry per CDR3 protein. Of around 540,000 distinct CDR3 sequences in the sample, 30% to 40% were seen once. Sequencing was performed on cultured PBMCs, taken from culture after CMV antigen stimulation. J is TRBJ2-3 and V is TRBV7-2; 10 bases match TRBD1. This clonotype was sampled from a human donor in good health (CMV status not recorded). Some clones in this sample may be carry-over from other donors' samples. CDR3 region: CASSLGQGLTDTQYF. CDR3 sequence (DNA): TGTGCCAGCAGCTTGGGACAGGGGCTCACAGATACGCAGTATTTT.